A single TCR beta chain is shown here with its context. No antigen is known for it. This record belongs to a study of T cells in Graves' hyperthyroidism and ophthalmopathy. Uncontrolled infection, other autoimmune disease, pregnancy or lactation disqualified patients from enrolment. Study results and limitations: Among clonotypes expanded in thyroid above 0.001, most were also found in blood.

The CDR3 regions of TCR beta were amplified from RNA transcripts. When the TCR CDR3 underwent first-round RT-PCR, the HTBI primer set was used. MiXCR was run by TCRdb on the multiplex PCR reads, yielding one entry per CDR3 protein. The profile shows 300,000 to 450,000 distinct CDR3 sequences, 15% to 18% of them singletons. This CDR3 contains 15 residues. Germline V gene sequence: CDR1 MNHEY, CDR2 SMNVEV (reference sequence). V shed 2 bases and J 1 base; nucleotides not matched to a gene: 2. The origin of this receptor is a woman aged 18-29 years with Graves' hyperthyroidism that later progressed to Graves' ophthalmopathy. This chain connects TRBV27 to TRBJ2-7, with 10 positions matching TRBD2. The sequencing input was blood. CDR3 sequence: CASSLSGRGSYEQYF. Written as DNA, the CDR3 is TGTGCCAGCAGTTTAAGCGGGAGGGGGTCCTACGAGCAGTACTTC.